This paragraph covers one TCR beta chain sequence. Seattle researchers signed up patients amid active infection and tracked them longitudinally. This specimen comes from a study of blood T cell repertoires in COVID-19. Turning to the study itself: There were acute and convalescent COVID-19 samples, and they came from the United States, Italy and Spain. Sources were T cells, B-cell-depleted T cells, or PBMCs; the material itself was cDNA or gDNA.

Per the authors' pipeline: Estimation of nucleated cell counts was performed using reference gene primer amplification. Using immunoSEQ multiplex PCR, the repertoire was profiled, and TCRdb retains in-frame clones only, with some absent. V and J calls and clone size come straight from that table; D and trimming were deduced from the DNA. The sample consists of 250,000 to 350,000 clones, 75% to 90% of them appearing once. This sequence was found in a woman in her 70s with COVID-19, enrolled during active disease. Sequences were obtained from peripheral blood.

Here the CDR3 DNA reads TGTGCCAGCAGTTCCTACGCCGGGACAGCCTATGGCTACACCTTC. It translates to CASSSYAGTAYGYTF. The chain is built from TRBV6-5 and TRBJ1-2, with 7 bases that match TRBD1. The CDR3 totals 15 residues. V dropped 4 bases and J dropped 4; count of bases not matched to a gene: 9. Germline CDR1 reads MNHEY; CDR2 reads SVGAGI.